Presented here are 15 T cell receptor beta chains from one specimen sequenced in a study of T cell changes during pregnancy in multiple sclerosis. The data were produced by immunoSEQ multiplex PCR, yet TCRdb's version contains in-frame clones alone and is incomplete. This sample carries about 75,000 clones, about 93% of them seen once, and the ten largest clones take 0.4% to 0.45%. Sequencing was performed on CD4+ T cells from peripheral blood mononuclear cells, taken before pregnancy. These receptors came from a female donor with multiple sclerosis, enrolled in a pregnancy study.

V gene TRBV7-9 combines with J gene TRBJ1-4; the match to TRBD1 covers 8 bases. The J segment lost 8 bases and the V segment lost 5 bases, leaving 16 bases of the junction unmatched. The germline V gene has CDR1 SEHNR and CDR2 FQNEAQ (reference sequence). This CDR3 is built from 17 residues. The CDR3 DNA sequence: TGTGCCAGCAGCCGTCAGAGGCCGGGACAGGCTCTGGAAAAACTGTTTTTT. It specifies CASSRQRPGQALEKLFF.

V gene TRBV5-6 combines with J gene TRBJ2-1, with 12 bases identical to TRBD2. The J segment lost 8 bases and the V segment lost 2 bases, leaving 5 bases of the junction unmatched. Germline-derived CDR1 and CDR2 are SGHDT and YYEEEE. The CDR3 loop spans 15 amino acids. The CDR3 nucleotides read TGTGCCAGCAGCTTTCAGACTAGCGGGAGTGATGAGCAGTTCTTC. The encoded protein is CASSFQTSGSDEQFF.

The chain employs TRBV15 and TRBJ1-2; no clear D gene. Trimming removed 5 bases at V and 6 bases at J, with 13 bases between. CDR1 and CDR2 from the germline V gene are LNHNV and YYDKDF (reference sequence). The CDR3 is 13 amino acids. The CDR3 region is CATSERDSNGYTF. The DNA of the CDR3 is TGTGCCACCAGCGAGCGCGATTCTAATGGCTACACCTTC. The entire variable domain, with the rest obtained from reference TRBV15 and TRBJ1-2, is as follows: DAMVIQNPRYQVTQFGKPVTLSCSQTLNHNVMYWYQQKSSQAPKLLFHYYDKDFNNEADTPDNFQSRRPNTSFCFLDIRSPGLGDTAMYLCATSERDSNGYTFGSGTRLTVV.

The chain employs TRBV10-3 and TRBJ2-1; D gene uncertain. The V gene lost 0 bases and the J gene lost 0 bases, with 12 bases spanning the gap. Germline CDR1 and CDR2: ENHRY and SYGVKD. CDR3 length: 17 amino acids. CDR3 sequence reads: CAISESAVGYSYNEQFF. In DNA, the CDR3 is TGTGCCATCAGTGAGTCTGCGGTCGGATACTCCTACAATGAGCAGTTCTTC.

The chain employs TRBV6-1 and TRBJ1-1; no reliable D call. This CDR3 has 14 residues. The ends were cut back, 6 bases at V and 4 bases at J, with 15 bases in the middle. In germline, CDR1 is MNHNS, CDR2 SASEGT. CDR3 nucleotides: TGTGCCAGCAGCCCCTCCGGGCGGGCCACTGAAGCTTTCTTT. The encoded protein is CASSPSGRATEAFF.

The gene calls are TRBV28 and TRBJ1-5; D is perhaps TRBD1 (5 bases). Looked up from germline, CDR1 is MDHEN and CDR2 is SYDVKM. Trimming left V 2 bases short and J 5 bases short, with 7 bases between. This CDR3 spans 13 amino acids. The CDR3 reads CASSLTGYQPQHF. CDR3 bases: TGTGCCAGCAGTTTAACAGGATATCAGCCCCAGCATTTT.

This clone was detected once. The V gene is TRBV27, the J gene TRBJ2-7, with 14 bases fitting TRBD2. Germline V gives CDR1 MNHEY, CDR2 SMNVEV (reference sequence). The CDR3 is 20 residues long. Losses at the gene ends were 5 bases for V and 3 bases for J; bases not matched to a gene: 18. CDR3 sequence reads: CASSITGTSGSRPMIYEQYF. CDR3 DNA: TGTGCCAGCAGTATTACCGGGACTAGCGGGAGTAGACCTATGATCTACGAGCAGTACTTC.

The V call is TRBV29-1, the J call TRBJ2-1, with TRBD2 identical over 10 bases. Germline V CDR1 and CDR2: SQVTM, ANQGSEA. Losses at the gene ends were 7 bases for V and 8 bases for J; bases not matched to a gene: 11. The CDR3 consists of 14 residues. Here the CDR3 DNA reads TGCAGCGCTACGTCCAGCGGGGGGGCCTATGAGCAGTTCTTC. This codes for CSATSSGGAYEQFF.

This chain joins TRBV5-6 and TRBJ2-2; D not resolved. The V end was cut by 4 bases, the J end by 0 bases, with 13 bases between. CDR3 length equals 16 residues. CDR1 is SGHDT, CDR2 YYEEEE, per germline. This chain's CDR3 is CASSPGLGPNTGELFF. CDR3 DNA sequence: TGTGCCAGCAGCCCCGGGTTAGGTCCGAACACCGGGGAGCTGTTTTTT. The entire variable domain, with the rest obtained from reference TRBV5-6 and TRBJ2-2, is as follows: DAGVTQSPTHLIKTRGQQVTLRCSPKSGHDTVSWYQQALGQGPQFIFQYYEEEERQRGNFPDRFSGHQFPNYSSELNVNALLLGDSALYLCASSPGLGPNTGELFFGEGSRLTVL.

This rearrangement joins TRBV19 to TRBJ1-1; D not resolved. This CDR3 spans 13 amino acids. Trimming left V 8 bases short and J 1 base short, with 11 bases between. Germline CDR1 LNHDA, CDR2 SQIVND (reference sequence). CDR3 DNA sequence: TGTGCCAGTCTGCGGATTGGGAACACTGAAGCTTTCTTT. Its protein is CASLRIGNTEAFF.

In its sample, this clone was seen a few times. The chain carries TRBV5-1 and TRBJ1-6, with D hard to call. The CDR3 sequence is 14 residues long. V was cut by 5 bases and J by 8 bases, with 14 bases left in between. Germline CDR1 reads SGHRS; CDR2 reads YFSETQ. CDR3 in amino acids: CASSLQVTDSPLHF. CDR3 coding DNA: TGCGCCAGCAGTCTTCAGGTTACCGATTCACCCCTCCACTTT. The full variable domain, rest sourced from reference TRBV5-1 and TRBJ1-6, is KAGVTQTPRYLIKTRGQQVTLSCSPISGHRSVSWYQQTPGQGLQFLFEYFSETQRNKGNFPGRFSGRQFSNSRSEMNVSTLELGDSALYLCASSLQVTDSPLHFGNGTRLTVT.

This chain joins TRBV6-6 and TRBJ2-5; perhaps TRBD2 as D (6 bases). V was clipped by 4 bases and J by 2 bases, with 11 bases between them. The CDR3 is made up of 14 amino acids. The germline gives CDR1 MNHNY, CDR2 SVGAGI (reference sequence). In DNA form, the CDR3 reads TGTGCCAGCAGTTCCCTTGGGGGGCAAGAGACCCAGTACTTC. Protein product: CASSSLGGQETQYF.

The gene calls are TRBV7-2 and TRBJ2-5; 9 positions match TRBD1. The CDR3 totals 14 residues. Looked up from germline, CDR1 is SGHTA and CDR2 is FQGNSA. With V trimmed by 4 bases and J by 2 bases, 2 bases remained unmatched. The CDR3, as DNA: TGTGCCAGCAGCTCGGACAGGGGACAAGAGACCCAGTACTTC. This codes for CASSSDRGQETQYF.

This clone was observed a single time. V and J are TRBV7-2 and TRBJ1-1; 8 bases match TRBD1. There are 17 residues in the CDR3. The junction had 7 bases not matched to a gene; V was cut back by 1 base and J by 0 bases. Germline V gene data show CDR1 as SGHTA and CDR2 as FQGNSA. CDR3 in amino acids: CASSLVATGALNTEAFF. The CDR3, as DNA: TGTGCCAGCAGCTTAGTTGCGACAGGGGCCTTGAACACTGAAGCTTTCTTT. Supplemented by reference TRBV7-2 and TRBJ1-1, the full variable domain reads GAGVSQSPSNKVTEKGKDVELRCDPISGHTALYWYRQSLGQGLEFLIYFQGNSAPDKSGLPSDRFSAERTGGSVSTLTIQRTQQEDSAVYLCASSLVATGALNTEAFFGQGTRLTVV.

The chain links TRBV6-1 to TRBJ1-6; no clear D. V was cut by 3 bases and J by 12 bases, with 12 bases left in between. Per germline, CDR1 MNHNS and CDR2 SASEGT. The CDR3 contains 13 residues. This chain's CDR3 is CASSENGVGPLHF. The CDR3 bases are TGTGCCAGCAGTGAGAACGGGGTAGGACCCCTCCACTTT.